This record concerns one T cell receptor beta chain sequence. Its antigen specificity is not known. Base qualities were left out, and no much larger clone turns up one base away. This record belongs to a study of T cells in Graves' hyperthyroidism and ophthalmopathy (dated by TCRdb to the late 2010s). For context, the study as a whole: Peripheral blood samples were taken at initial diagnosis, before any treatment was given. To identify TCR V-J signatures that set the groups apart, the researchers used a discovery cohort of about a hundred patients, made up of under 50 with Graves' ophthalmopathy and some 55 with stable Graves' hyperthyroidism. Prospective prediction of ophthalmopathy was tested in an independent validation cohort consisting of some 20 hyperthyroidism patients and more than 15 patients who later progressed to ophthalmopathy. The approximately 97 discovery patients were randomly divided into training and test sets at a 7:3 ratio. Thyroid tissue and blood T-cell repertoires from roughly 6 Graves' hyperthyroidism patients were also compared in the study. After blood sampling, hyperthyroidism patients were treated with methimazole at a starting dose of 30 mg daily, and ophthalmopathy patients were treated with high-dose intravenous methylprednisolone. The paper reports TCR Vbeta CDR3 sequencing of over 120 peripheral blood samples: 43 ophthalmopathy, over 70 hyperthyroidism and around 17 progressor patients. Results the study describes overall, beyond this receptor: No statistical method was used to set the sample size in advance, and investigators knew the group allocation. Ophthalmopathy was separated from stable hyperthyroidism by a 13 V-J signature model, with around 88% sensitivity and approximately 81% specificity obtained in cross-validation and 80%/75% obtained in testing. During validation, the model predicted progression to ophthalmopathy a median of approximately 7 months ahead of onset, with approximately 70% sensitivity and under 85% specificity. Blood samples also contained most of the expanded thyroid clonotypes (frequency above 0.001), which suggests that blood repertoires may reflect thyroid immune responses.

Amplification of TCR beta CDR3 regions was carried out from RNA transcripts. The first round of RT-PCR for the TCR CDR3 was performed with the HTBI primer set and the Qiagen OneStep RT-PCR kit. The libraries were constructed in a second round of multiplex PCR and then size-selected and purified. Libraries were sequenced paired-end with 100 bp reads on an Illumina HiSeq2000. The original pipeline was this. SOAPnuke was used to process the raw data, with reads discarded if the reads contained adapters or uncalled bases, had a mean Phred below 15, or lacked an exact constant-primer or identifier match. COPE v1.2.5 was used to merge the high-quality paired reads, and each unique nucleotide sequence was defined as a clonotype. Clonotypes were aligned to IMGT TRBV, TRBD and TRBJ reference segments using MiTCR v1.1. The analysis included only V-J combinations with a frequency above 0.0001, which together covered roughly 99% of the repertoires. The TCS score was defined as the ratio of F50 (clonal expansion) to E x V (chaos), calculated using BLOSUM62-based TCRdist between CDR3 peptides within each V-J. Welch's t-statistics and random forest reduced some 510 V-J features to 13, which were used in a naive Bayes classifier (R e1071). In TCRdb, the public reads were trimmed at Q25 with fastp and aligned with MiXCR, with productive beta chains retained. Here each entry gathers all rows of one CDR3 protein and keeps the most common genes and DNA. The V and J calls were determined by TCRdb, not by the authors. In all, the sample holds 150,000 to 200,000 distinct CDR3 sequences, and about a tenth of those were seen once. The top ten hold around 20% of the sample.

V sheds 5 bases and J sheds 2 bases, leaving 13 bases between their ends. The germline V gene (reference sequence) provides CDR1 LGHDT and CDR2 YNNKEL. Measured from the cysteine to the phenylalanine, the CDR3 is 15 residues long. Kept here is only the CDR3 DNA, which spans 45 bases and is read in frame from base 1. The hyperthyroidism patients were between 18 and 65 years old and newly diagnosed, with a disease duration of less than 2 months. Exclusion was applied to patients with uncontrolled infections, other autoimmune diseases, pregnancy or lactation. Diagnoses were based on clinical symptoms, serum thyroxine and TRAb, thyroid ultrasound and orbital computed tomography. For progressor patients, blood was drawn at the first diagnosis of hyperthyroidism, before any ophthalmopathy symptoms had appeared. Ficoll-Paque density gradient centrifugation was used to isolate PBMCs from under 11 ml of fresh peripheral blood. Patients classed as progressors first received a Graves' hyperthyroidism diagnosis and then went on to develop ophthalmopathy during follow-up. Total RNA was extracted using Trizol reagent, and RNA quality was assessed on an Agilent 2100 Bioanalyzer.

Rearrangement joined TRBV3-1 to TRBJ1-3; TRBD1 is a possible D gene, resting on 5 matching bases. The source of this sequence is a woman younger than 30 with Graves' hyperthyroidism that later progressed to Graves' ophthalmopathy. Sequenced sample: blood. The DNA sequence is as follows: TGTGCCAGCAGCACAATGGCGGGGGCTGGAAACACCATATATTTT. Its protein is CASSTMAGAGNTIYF.